One sample yielded the 17 T cell receptor beta chains listed below, sequenced in a study of blood T cell repertoires in COVID-19 (dated by TCRdb to about 2020). Libraries came from the immunoSEQ multiplex PCR assay. TCRdb holds this immuneACCESS table with in-frame rearrangements only. Some clones are missing; in checked studies, unresolved V genes explain under half, and the rest has no known cause. This sample has some 300,000 clones in its table, and approximately 91% of those were observed once. The biggest ten clones account for about 1% of the sample. What was sequenced was PBMCs or T cells enriched from blood (not recorded which). The receptors shown here come from a woman in her 30s who had recovered from COVID-19.

The gene calls are TRBV7-2 and TRBJ1-2, with a possible D match to TRBD1 (5 bases). The CDR3 runs 14 residues. V lost 2 bases, J lost 0 bases, and 7 bases lay in between. Germline-derived CDR1 and CDR2 are SGHTA and FQGNSA. The CDR3 sequence: CASSLKGANYGYTF. CDR3 nucleotide sequence: TGTGCCAGCAGCTTAAAAGGGGCTAACTATGGCTACACCTTC.

This clone was seen once. V is TRBV9 and J is TRBJ2-7; D may be TRBD2 (6 bases). The CDR3 spans 14 residues. Looked up from germline, CDR1 is SGDLS and CDR2 is YYNGEE. V dropped 4 bases and J dropped 3 bases, with 14 bases sitting between them. CDR3: CASSLEGAGYEQYF. CDR3 bases: TGTGCCAGCAGCCTGGAGGGCGCCGGCTACGAGCAGTACTTC. The full variable domain, its missing parts supplied by reference TRBV9 and TRBJ2-7, is DSGVTQTPKHLITATGQRVTLRCSPRSGDLSVYWYQQSLDQGLQFLIQYYNGEERAKGNILERFSAQQFPDLHSELNLSSLELGDSALYFCASSLEGAGYEQYFGPGTRLTVT.

The gene calls are TRBV9 and TRBJ1-2, with 9 nucleotides matching TRBD1. The CDR3 consists of 16 residues. After removal of 0 bases from V and 4 bases from J, the junction contained 7 bases not matched to a gene. In germline, CDR1 is SGDLS, CDR2 YYNGEE. The CDR3 DNA is TGTGCCAGCAGCGTAGTAACAGGGGGCGCGGGCTATGGCTACACCTTC. Translation: CASSVVTGGAGYGYTF.

Details on this clone: The sample contains more than one DNA sequence encoding this CDR3. This chain joins TRBV5-1 and TRBJ1-1; perhaps TRBD1 as D (6 bases). Trimming removed 0 bases at V and 1 base at J, with 10 bases between. Germline CDR1 SGHRS, CDR2 YFSETQ. The CDR3 has 15 residues. The CDR3 reads CASSLVGGGNTEAFF. CDR3 sequence (DNA): TGCGCCAGCAGCTTGGTTGGGGGCGGGAACACTGAAGCTTTCTTT.

The V call is TRBV10-3, the J call TRBJ2-2; D is uncertain. This CDR3 contains 15 residues. From germline, CDR1 is ENHRY and CDR2 SYGVKD. Trimming stripped 3 bases from V and 7 bases from J, with 15 bases between. CDR3 in DNA: TGTGCCATCAGTGACCTCCGAGGATCCGACGGGGAGCTGTTTTTT. Its protein product is CAISDLRGSDGELFF.

The genes are TRBV9 and TRBJ2-1, with 8 nucleotides matching TRBD1. Germline trimming cut 0 bases from V and 7 bases from J; bases unmatched to any gene: 6. The length of the CDR3 is 15 residues. CDR1 and CDR2 from the germline V gene are SGDLS and YYNGEE. The CDR3 region has the DNA TGTGCCAGCAGCGTAGGGCAGGGGGCGCGGAATGAGCAGTTCTTC. Its protein is CASSVGQGARNEQFF.

The chain employs TRBV6-5 and TRBJ2-7; no firm D call. V dropped 2 bases and J dropped 3 bases, with 8 bases sitting between them. The CDR3 loop spans 13 amino acids. The germline V gene encodes CDR1 MNHEY and CDR2 SVGAGI. The CDR3, as DNA: TGTGCCAGCAGTTACGGCACCCACTACGAGCAGTACTTC. This encodes CASSYGTHYEQYF.

This rearrangement joins TRBV10-3 to TRBJ2-3, with D possibly being TRBD1 (6 bases). Germline CDR1 reads ENHRY; CDR2 reads SYGVKD. The length of the CDR3 is 13 residues. The V gene lost 4 bases and the J gene lost 4 bases, with 9 bases spanning the gap. Here the CDR3 reads CAISGGGPDTQYF. Here the CDR3 DNA reads TGTGCCATCAGTGGTGGGGGCCCAGATACGCAGTATTTT.

V gene TRBV7-8 combines with J gene TRBJ1-1; D unresolved. V lost 5 bases and J lost 4, with 11 bases in between. Looked up from germline, CDR1 is SGHVS and CDR2 is FQNEAQ. The CDR3 contains 13 residues. The CDR3 sequence is CASSARSGTEAFF. The DNA for the CDR3 is TGTGCCAGCAGCGCGAGATCGGGCACTGAAGCTTTCTTT.

This clone was seen once. The V gene is TRBV7-3, the J gene TRBJ2-1; D is unresolved. V shed 4 bases and J shed 10 bases, with 11 bases lying between them. Looked up from germline, CDR1 is SGHTA and CDR2 is FQGTGA. CDR3 length equals 12 residues. CDR3 sequence: CASSSRNSEQFF. CDR3 nucleotides: TGTGCCAGCAGCTCCCGTAACTCCGAGCAGTTCTTC. The whole variable domain, filled in from reference TRBV7-3 and TRBJ2-1, reads GAGVSQTPSNKVTEKGKYVELRCDPISGHTALYWYRQSLGQGPEFLIYFQGTGAADDSGLPNDRFFAVRPEGSVSTLKIQRTERGDSAVYLCASSSRNSEQFFGPGTRLTVL.

The CDR3 DNA reads TGTGCCAGCACTCTCCTTCCGGGACAGGGATCCTACGAGCAGTACTTC. This translates into CASTLLPGQGSYEQYF. The chain links TRBV7-9 to TRBJ2-7; the match to TRBD1 covers 9 bases. Trimming took 7 bases from V and 1 from J; bases not matched to a gene: 11. Germline V gives CDR1 SEHNR, CDR2 FQNEAQ (reference sequence). The CDR3 is made up of 16 amino acids. The whole variable domain, remainder taken from reference TRBV7-9 and TRBJ2-7, is DTGVSQNPRHKITKRGQNVTFRCDPISEHNRLYWYRQTLGQGPEFLTYFQNEAQLEKSRLLSDRFSAERPKGSFSTLEIQRTEQGDSAMYLCASTLLPGQGSYEQYFGPGTRLTVT.

The chain has TRBV3-1 (or the pseudogene TRBV3-2) and TRBJ1-4, with 9 bases aligning to TRBD1. Germline trimming cut 5 bases from V and 4 bases from J; bases unmatched to any gene: 5. The CDR3 runs 15 residues. Germline CDR1 is LGHDT and CDR2 is YNNKEL (reference sequence). The CDR3 region is CASSDPGQGNEKLFF. CDR3 bases: TGTGCCAGCAGCGATCCGGGACAGGGTAATGAAAAACTGTTTTTT.

The chain joins TRBV28 to TRBJ2-4; 9 bases map to TRBD1. Trimming cost V 7 bases and J 0 bases; bases outside gene matches: 16. Germline assignment: CDR1 MDHEN and CDR2 SYDVKM. This CDR3 contains 19 residues. The CDR3 DNA is TGTGCCAGCACCTTCCCCGGGACAGGGTTTCTACTAGCCAAAAACATTCAGTACTTC. Translation gives CASTFPGTGFLLAKNIQYF.

This clone was detected only a few times. The chain combines TRBV29-1 with TRBJ1-2; TRBD1 is a possible D gene (6 bases). The V and J ends lost 6 bases and 2 bases respectively, with 16 bases between them. This CDR3 comprises 14 residues. CDR1 SQVTM and CDR2 ANQGSEA come from the germline V gene. The CDR3 DNA sequence: TGCAGCGTCGACCCGGGACAACGAAACTATGGCTACACCTTC. Translation: CSVDPGQRNYGYTF.

About this clone: The identical CDR3 is also encoded by other nucleotide sequences in the sample. CDR3: CASSSQGSGNTIYF. The CDR3 DNA is TGCGCCAGCAGCTCGCAGGGATCTGGAAACACCATATATTTT. V usage is TRBV5-1 and J usage is TRBJ1-3; TRBD1 is a possible D gene (5 bases). Trimming took 3 bases from V and 1 from J, leaving 8 bases between them. From germline, CDR1 is SGHRS and CDR2 YFSETQ. The CDR3 is made up of 14 amino acids.

V and J are TRBV5-4 and TRBJ2-1; the D is unclear. V shed 0 bases and J shed 7 bases, with 2 bases lying between them. Per germline, CDR1 SGHNT and CDR2 YYREEE (reference sequence). The CDR3 is 11 amino acids. The CDR3 nucleotides are TGTGCCAGCAGCTTGGCTAATGAGCAGTTCTTC. Encoded protein: CASSLANEQFF.

The genes are TRBV23-1 and TRBJ2-1; 9 bases match TRBD2. TRBV23-1 is marked as an open reading frame, function uncertain. J was trimmed by 6 bases and V by 0 bases; bases with no gene match: 15. The CDR3 has 19 residues. The DNA for the CDR3 is TGCGCCAGCAGTCAATCGGTAAAGGCGGGAGGGCCCGAAGGCAATGAGCAGTTCTTC. Its protein product is CASSQSVKAGGPEGNEQFF.